These 32 T cell receptor beta chains share one sample of origin, sequenced in a study of T cells in Graves' hyperthyroidism and ophthalmopathy. TCR beta CDR3 regions were amplified from RNA. The HTBI primer set served for first-round RT-PCR of the TCR CDR3. TCRdb redid the calling of the multiplex PCR reads with MiXCR, one entry per CDR3 protein. The sample has roughly 300,000 distinct CDR3 sequences; 15% to 20% are singletons. Sequencing input: blood. These receptor sequences come from a woman aged 50 to 65 with Graves' hyperthyroidism.

To note about this clonotype: This sequence may be a read error, since a much larger clone differs from it by one base. The chain joins TRBV18 to TRBJ2-7, with TRBD2 matching over 14 bases. Germline lookup yields CDR1 KGHSH and CDR2 LQKENI. This CDR3 contains 17 residues. The CDR3, as DNA: TGTGTCAGCTCACCGGGGACTAGCGGGAGTTTCAGCTACGAGCAGTACTTC. This translates into CVSSPGTSGSFSYEQYF.

CDR3 residues: CASSPWEGRGRDQPQHF. The CDR3 DNA reads as TGTGCCAGTAGCCCTTGGGAGGGGCGGGGGCGAGACCAGCCCCAGCATTTT. The chain joins TRBV19 to TRBJ1-5; the D gene is possibly TRBD1 (6 bases). The V and J ends lost 6 bases and 7 bases respectively, with 25 bases between them. Germline CDR1 LNHDA, CDR2 SQIVND (reference sequence). This CDR3 is built from 17 residues.

In its sample, this clonotype was seen a few times. This chain links TRBV2 with TRBJ1-4; D gene ambiguous. The CDR3 is 14 amino acids. Germline V lookup: CDR1 SNHLY, CDR2 FYNNEI. V was cut by 3 bases and J by 10 bases, with 15 bases left in between. The CDR3 region has the DNA TGTGCCAGCAGTGATCTAGCCGGGCCGGTAAAACTGTTTTTT. It specifies CASSDLAGPVKLFF.

The chain carries TRBV11-2 and TRBJ2-1, with TRBD2 identical over 10 bases. This CDR3 region has 16 residues. Germline CDR1 and CDR2: SGHAT and FQNNGV. V dropped 9 bases and J dropped 3; count of bases not matched to a gene: 11. CDR3 region: CASSARLAGSYNEQFF. For the CDR3, the DNA is TGTGCCAGTAGTGCAAGACTAGCGGGTAGCTACAATGAGCAGTTCTTC.

Remarks on this clonotype: At one boundary the junction diverges from the germline segment, which might be a read error. In nucleotides, the CDR3 is TGTGCCAGCAGTTACCTGGATCCTCAGGAGACCCAGCACTTC. It translates to CASSYLDPQETQHF. V usage is TRBV2 and J usage is TRBJ2-5, with D unresolved. From germline, CDR1 is SNHLY and CDR2 FYNNEI. This CDR3 comprises 14 residues.

This clonotype was counted between two and nine times. This sequence joins TRBV5-1 and TRBJ2-2; the D is unclear. Germline V lookup: CDR1 SGHRS, CDR2 YFSETQ. The V gene lost 1 base and the J gene lost 4 bases, with 8 bases spanning the gap. The length of the CDR3 is 14 residues. Here the CDR3 reads CASSLWQPTGELFF. CDR3 DNA sequence: TGCGCCAGCAGCTTGTGGCAGCCCACCGGGGAGCTGTTTTTT.

The V gene is TRBV20-1, the J gene TRBJ2-5, with TRBD2 matching over 11 bases. V was clipped by 4 bases and J by 1 base; unmatched bases: 5. Germline V gene sequence: CDR1 DFQATT, CDR2 SNEGSKA (reference sequence). The CDR3 extends over 15 amino acids. In DNA form, the CDR3 reads TGCAGTGCTATATCTAGCGGGAGGTTCCAAGAGACCCAGTACTTC. The encoded protein is CSAISSGRFQETQYF.

This clonotype was detected a few times. The rearrangement joins TRBV20-1 to TRBJ2-7, with D possibly TRBD1 on 7 matching bases. The V end was cut by 1 base, the J end by 2 bases, with 15 bases between. CDR1 DFQATT and CDR2 SNEGSKA come from the germline V gene (reference sequence). CDR3 length: 15 amino acids. The CDR3 nucleotides are TGCAGTGCTAGAGGTAACAGGGGAGGTACCTACGAGCAGTACTTC. This sequence encodes CSARGNRGGTYEQYF.

This clonotype came up many times. The J gene is TRBJ1-2, the V gene TRBV7-3, with D unresolved. The CDR3 sequence is 15 residues long. V gave up 1 base and J gave up 7 bases, with 16 bases separating them. Germline CDR1 SGHTA, CDR2 FQGTGA. This CDR3 reads CASSLMGGILGGYTF. CDR3 DNA: TGTGCCAGCAGCTTAATGGGCGGAATCTTGGGTGGCTACACCTTC.

This clonotype was observed once. The rearrangement uses TRBV12-3 or TRBV12-4 and TRBJ2-3, with 8 bases identical to TRBD1. This CDR3 contains 15 residues. Germline trimming cut 2 bases from V and 1 base from J; bases unmatched to any gene: 2. CDR3 amino acids: CASSLRGQGTDTQYF. The CDR3 DNA reads as TGTGCCAGCAGTTTAAGGGGACAGGGCACAGATACGCAGTATTTT.

The table lists this clonotype with many counts. This rearrangement joins TRBV11-2 to TRBJ2-1; D gene ambiguous. This CDR3 is built from 12 residues. V shed 3 bases and J shed 0 bases, with 0 bases lying between them. Per the germline V gene, CDR1 is SGHAT and CDR2 is FQNNGV. The CDR3 here is CASSFSYNEQFF. CDR3 DNA sequence: TGTGCCAGCAGCTTCTCCTACAATGAGCAGTTCTTC.

This clonotype showed up many times. The chain joins TRBV30 to TRBJ2-7, with D uncertain. CDR1 GTSNPN and CDR2 SVGIG come from the germline V gene (reference sequence). The CDR3 length is 12 residues. With 4 bases removed from V and 7 bases from J, the gap between germline ends came to 14 bases. The CDR3 nucleotides are TGTGCCTGGAATACATTGCTACGAGAGCAGTACTTC. Amino acids: CAWNTLLREQYF.

This clonotype turned up a few times. V gene TRBV19 combines with J gene TRBJ1-5; no firm D call. Germline V gene lookup returns CDR1 LNHDA and CDR2 SQIVND (reference sequence). V gave up 7 bases and J gave up 0 bases, with 16 bases separating them. The CDR3 sequence is 16 residues long. The CDR3 nucleotides read TGTGCCAGTACTTCCTCGACAACCTATAGCAATCAGCCCCAGCATTTT. Encoded protein: CASTSSTTYSNQPQHF.

This clonotype has a single count. The chain is built from TRBV6-5 and TRBJ2-1, with D unresolved. The CDR3 extends over 13 amino acids. Per germline, CDR1 MNHEY and CDR2 SVGAGI. Trimming cost V 6 bases and J 8 bases, with 14 bases left between them. The CDR3 sequence is CASSILGRDEQFF. CDR3 nucleotide sequence: TGTGCCAGCAGCATACTCGGACGGGATGAGCAGTTCTTC.

The gene calls are TRBV20-1 and TRBJ2-3; TRBD2 matches 10 bases. CDR3 length equals 18 residues. The germline gives CDR1 DFQATT, CDR2 SNEGSKA (reference sequence). Losses at the gene ends were 5 bases for V and 1 base for J; bases not matched to a gene: 15. CDR3 sequence reads: CSAAGGLAGAIRTDTQYF. CDR3 nucleotide sequence: TGCAGTGCTGCAGGAGGGCTAGCGGGGGCCATACGCACAGATACGCAGTATTTT.

The table lists this clonotype with many counts. The V gene is TRBV28, the J gene TRBJ2-2, with 8 bases lining up with TRBD1. CDR1 is MDHEN and CDR2 is SYDVKM in the germline V gene. V lost 5 bases to trimming and J lost 9 bases; unmatched junction nucleotides: 11. There are 15 residues in the CDR3. The CDR3 reads CASSPRTGRSRELFF. Written as DNA, the CDR3 is TGTGCCAGCAGTCCCAGGACAGGGAGAAGTCGGGAGCTGTTTTTT.

In this sample, this clonotype turned up a few times. The V and J genes are TRBV2 and TRBJ2-1; 10 bases fit TRBD2. The V gene's germline CDR1 is SNHLY and CDR2 FYNNEI. The CDR3 covers 14 residues. The V and J ends lost 6 bases and 10 bases, in that order; junction bases with no gene match: 9. For the CDR3, the DNA is TGTGCCAGCAGCGGAGCGGGGGGGCCAGGGGAGCAGTTCTTC. It codes for CASSGAGGPGEQFF.

The sample holds a few counts of this clonotype. J is TRBJ2-7 and V is TRBV6-1; 11 nucleotides match TRBD1. J lost 0 bases, V lost 5 bases, and 9 bases had no gene match. This CDR3 comprises 17 residues. The V gene's germline CDR1 is MNHNS and CDR2 SASEGT. The CDR3 sequence: CASSRPPGTGGSYEQYV. For the CDR3, the DNA is TGTGCCAGCAGTAGACCTCCCGGGACAGGGGGCTCCTACGAGCAGTACGTC.

This clonotype showed up many times. The genes are TRBV27 and TRBJ2-3, with 8 positions matching TRBD2. This CDR3 has 14 residues. Germline lookup yields CDR1 MNHEY and CDR2 SMNVEV (reference sequence). The V gene end was trimmed by 8 bases and the J gene end by 4 bases; junction bases not matched to a gene: 8. The CDR3 DNA is TGTGCCAGCTGTATTCGGGGGGGGTCAGATACGCAGTATTTT. Translation gives CASCIRGGSDTQYF.

This clonotype came up many times. The chain joins TRBV18 to TRBJ1-5, with a tentative D call TRBD1 (6 bases). Germline CDR1 KGHSH, CDR2 LQKENI. The CDR3 is 16 amino acids. Trimming took 2 bases from V and 2 from J, leaving 13 bases between them. The CDR3 coding sequence is TGTGCCAGCTCACCAAAGAGAGGGGGTGGCAATCAGCCCCAGCATTTT. Its translation is CASSPKRGGGNQPQHF.

This clonotype appeared many times. The CDR3: CASSLMGETQYF. The CDR3 nucleotides are TGTGCCAGCAGCTTAATGGGGGAGACCCAGTACTTC. This chain links TRBV7-9 with TRBJ2-5; no definite D call. Between the trimmed V and J ends, which lost 2 bases and 5 bases, there was a span of 6 bases. The CDR3 is 12 residues long. Germline CDR1 is SEHNR and CDR2 is FQNEAQ (reference sequence).

The gene calls are TRBV6-2 or TRBV6-3 and TRBJ2-7; D call uncertain. Trimming left V 11 bases short and J 3 bases short, with 11 bases between. The CDR3 runs 11 residues. CDR1 MNHEY and CDR2 SVGEGT come from the germline V gene. In DNA form, the CDR3 reads TGTGCCGCCTCGGAAGGCTACGAGCAGTACTTC. Amino acids: CAASEGYEQYF.

This clonotype was counted only a few times. This rearrangement joins TRBV29-1 to TRBJ2-3, with 10 bases identical to TRBD2. The germline CDR1 and CDR2 sequences are SQVTM and ANQGSEA. The V segment lost 1 base and the J segment 2 bases; nucleotides outside the gene matches: 3. The CDR3 loop spans 15 amino acids. CDR3 DNA: TGCAGCGTTGAAGCAAGCGGGGGGGCCACAGATACGCAGTATTTT. It codes for CSVEASGGATDTQYF.

This clonotype came up many times. The genes are TRBV5-1 and TRBJ1-3; D call uncertain. Trimming took 2 bases from V and 0 from J, leaving 12 bases between them. Germline-derived CDR1 and CDR2 are SGHRS and YFSETQ. CDR3 length equals 16 residues. In nucleotides, the CDR3 is TGCGCCAGCAGCTTCATGAGCGAAACCTCTGGAAACACCATATATTTT. Amino acids: CASSFMSETSGNTIYF.

This clonotype was observed many times. This chain links TRBV11-2 with TRBJ2-2, with TRBD2 identical over 12 bases. CDR1 is SGHAT, CDR2 FQNNGV, per germline. V dropped 4 bases and J dropped 3; count of bases not matched to a gene: 6. CDR3 length: 17 residues. This CDR3 is CASSSRTSGIYTGELFF. CDR3 coding DNA: TGTGCCAGCAGCTCAAGGACTAGCGGGATTTACACCGGGGAGCTGTTTTTT. The variable domain in full, completed from reference TRBV11-2 and TRBJ2-2, reads EAGVAQSPRYKIIEKRQSVAFWCNPISGHATLYWYQQILGQGPKLLIQFQNNGVVDDSQLPKDRFSAERLKGVDSTLKIQPAKLEDSAVYLCASSSRTSGIYTGELFFGEGSRLTVL.

This clonotype was detected only a few times. The chain employs TRBV6-2 or TRBV6-3 and TRBJ2-3; D uncertain. The CDR3 has 14 amino acids. The V gene lost 5 bases and the J gene lost 6 bases, with 15 bases spanning the gap. CDR1 and CDR2 from the germline V gene are MNHEY and SVGEGT. CDR3 nucleotides: TGTGCCAGCAGTCACAATTATCGACGGGATACGCAGTATTTT. Translated: CASSHNYRRDTQYF.

This clonotype occurred many times. The chain is built from TRBV12-3 or TRBV12-4 and TRBJ2-5; 7 bases fit TRBD1. This CDR3 region has 14 residues. The ends lost 5 bases at V and 10 bases at J; junction bases unmatched: 13. DNA of the CDR3: TGTGCCAGCAGTCCCCGGGACAGCTCTAGGGGCCAGTACTTC. It is translated as CASSPRDSSRGQYF.

This clonotype has ten or more counts. The V and J genes are TRBV3-1 and TRBJ2-1; D perhaps matches TRBD2 (5 bases). Germline values: CDR1 LGHDT, CDR2 YNNKEL (reference sequence). CDR3 length: 15 amino acids. Deletions cut 2 bases from V and 8 bases from J, with 16 bases between. CDR3 bases: TGTGCCAGCAGCCAAACCCCTGGGAGTGGGGATGAGCAGTTCTTC. Protein sequence: CASSQTPGSGDEQFF.

This clonotype was observed many times. The V call is TRBV6-1, the J call TRBJ1-2; no definite D call. This CDR3 is 13 amino acids long. The V end lost 10 bases, the J end lost 9 bases, and 21 bases lay between the germline ends. Germline CDR1 is MNHNS and CDR2 is SASEGT. The CDR3 DNA follows: TGTGCCATACGAGGACTGGACGCTATACGCTACACCTTC. It codes for CAIRGLDAIRYTF.

Many counts were recorded for this clonotype. The V call is TRBV5-1, the J call TRBJ2-7; D perhaps matches TRBD2 (5 bases). This CDR3 comprises 14 residues. V lost 2 bases and J lost 1, with 10 bases in between. Germline lookup yields CDR1 SGHRS and CDR2 YFSETQ. The CDR3 nucleotides read TGCGCCAGCAGCTTACGGGGTCGGTCCTACGAGCAGTACGTC. Its protein product is CASSLRGRSYEQYV.

This clonotype was counted ten times or more. The chain is built from TRBV6-2 or TRBV6-3 and TRBJ2-3, with D possibly TRBD2 on 5 matching bases. Trimming pared 8 bases from V and 2 bases from J, leaving 20 bases between. The CDR3 is 16 residues long. Germline values: CDR1 MNHEY, CDR2 SVGEGT. The CDR3 sequence is CASVSKDSVTTDTQYF. The CDR3 DNA follows: TGTGCCAGCGTATCCAAAGATAGCGTGACCACAGATACGCAGTATTTT.

The chain couples TRBV20-1 to TRBJ2-5; tentatively, D is TRBD2 (6 bases). The CDR3 has 15 residues. The V end lost 0 bases, the J end lost 4 bases, and 15 bases lay between the germline ends. Germline V gene sequence: CDR1 DFQATT, CDR2 SNEGSKA (reference sequence). The chain's CDR3 is CSARDNGGGVETQYF. The CDR3 bases are TGCAGTGCTAGAGATAACGGGGGTGGGGTAGAGACCCAGTACTTC.